The present TCR beta chain was sequenced within a study of T cell changes during pregnancy in multiple sclerosis. Clones were sequenced by immunoSEQ multiplex PCR, and TCRdb holds only the in-frame ones, with some missing. The data contain around 95,000 clones, 94% of them singletons. This TCR was sampled from a female donor in good health, enrolled as a control in a pregnancy study. The material was peripheral blood, obtained after pregnancy.

CDR3 bases: TGCGCCAGCAGCTTAGCGGGAGGGGAGACCCAGTACTTC. It yields the protein CASSLAGGETQYF. V usage is TRBV5-1 and J usage is TRBJ2-5; TRBD2 aligns across 10 bases. Looked up from germline, CDR1 is SGHRS and CDR2 is YFSETQ. J gave up 5 bases and V 2 bases, and 0 bases lay outside the gene matches. The CDR3 length is 13 residues.